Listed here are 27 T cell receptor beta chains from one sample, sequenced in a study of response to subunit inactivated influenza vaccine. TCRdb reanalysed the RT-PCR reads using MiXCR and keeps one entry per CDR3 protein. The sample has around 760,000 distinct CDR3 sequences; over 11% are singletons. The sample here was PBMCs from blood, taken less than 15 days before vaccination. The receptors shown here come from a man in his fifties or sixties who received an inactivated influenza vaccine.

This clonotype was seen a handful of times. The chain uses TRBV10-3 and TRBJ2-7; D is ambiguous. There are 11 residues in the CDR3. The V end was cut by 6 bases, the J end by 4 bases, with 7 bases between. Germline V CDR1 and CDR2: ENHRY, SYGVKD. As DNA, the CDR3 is TGTGCCATCAGATTGGGTTACGAGCAGTACTTC. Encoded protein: CAIRLGYEQYF.

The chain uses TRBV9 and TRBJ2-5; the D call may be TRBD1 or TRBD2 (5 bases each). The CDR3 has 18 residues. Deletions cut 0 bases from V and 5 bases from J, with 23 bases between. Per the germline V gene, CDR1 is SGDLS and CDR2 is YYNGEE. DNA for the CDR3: TGTGCCAGCAGCGTAGAACCCGAGCCCCCGGGGCTAGACGAGACCCAGTACTTC. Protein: CASSVEPEPPGLDETQYF.

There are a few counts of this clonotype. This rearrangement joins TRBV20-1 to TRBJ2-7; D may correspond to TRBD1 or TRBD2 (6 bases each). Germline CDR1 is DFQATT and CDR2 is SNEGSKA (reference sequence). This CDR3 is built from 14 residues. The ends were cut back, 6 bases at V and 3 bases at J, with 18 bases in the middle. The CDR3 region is CSAASGRGLYEQYF. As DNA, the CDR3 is TGCAGTGCAGCCTCGGGCCGGGGGCTCTACGAGCAGTACTTC.

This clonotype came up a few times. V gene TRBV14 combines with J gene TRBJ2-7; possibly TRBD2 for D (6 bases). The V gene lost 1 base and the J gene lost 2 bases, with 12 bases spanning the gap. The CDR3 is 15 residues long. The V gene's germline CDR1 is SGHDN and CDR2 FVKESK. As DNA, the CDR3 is TGTGCCAGCAGCCAAGCCGGGACTCCTCCCTACGAGCAGTACTTC. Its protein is CASSQAGTPPYEQYF. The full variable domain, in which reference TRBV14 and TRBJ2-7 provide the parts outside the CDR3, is EAGVTQFPSHSVIEKGQTVTLRCDPISGHDNLYWYRRVMGKEIKFLLHFVKESKQDESGMPNNRFLAERTGGTYSTLKVQPAELEDSGVYFCASSQAGTPPYEQYFGPGTRLTVT.

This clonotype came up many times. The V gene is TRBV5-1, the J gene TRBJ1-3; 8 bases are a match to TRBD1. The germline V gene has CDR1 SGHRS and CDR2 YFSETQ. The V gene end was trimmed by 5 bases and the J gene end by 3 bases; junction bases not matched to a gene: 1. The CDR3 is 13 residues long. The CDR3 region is CASRTGDGNTIYF. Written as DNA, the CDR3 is TGCGCCAGCAGGACAGGGGATGGAAACACCATATATTTT.

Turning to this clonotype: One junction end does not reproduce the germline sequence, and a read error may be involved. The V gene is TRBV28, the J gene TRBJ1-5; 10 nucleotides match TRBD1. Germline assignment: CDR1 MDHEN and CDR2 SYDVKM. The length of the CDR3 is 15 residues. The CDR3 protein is CASSFTGTGASARNF. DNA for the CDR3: TGTGCCAGCAGTTTTACCGGGACAGGGGCCTCCGCTAGAAATTTT. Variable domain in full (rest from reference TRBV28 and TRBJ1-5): DVKVTQSSRYLVKRTGEKVFLECVQDMDHENMFWYRQDPGLGLRLIYFSYDVKMKEKGDIPEGYSVSREKKERFSLILESASTNQTSMYLCASSFTGTGASARNFGDGTRLSIL.

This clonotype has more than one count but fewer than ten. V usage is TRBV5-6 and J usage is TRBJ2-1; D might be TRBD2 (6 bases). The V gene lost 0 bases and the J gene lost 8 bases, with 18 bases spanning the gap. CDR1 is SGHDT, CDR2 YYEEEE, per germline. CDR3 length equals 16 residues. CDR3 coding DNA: TGTGCCAGCAGCTTGGTGTCGCGGGAATGGCGTCATGAGCAGTTCTTC. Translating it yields CASSLVSREWRHEQFF. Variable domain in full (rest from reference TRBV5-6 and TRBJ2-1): DAGVTQSPTHLIKTRGQQVTLRCSPKSGHDTVSWYQQALGQGPQFIFQYYEEEERQRGNFPDRFSGHQFPNYSSELNVNALLLGDSALYLCASSLVSREWRHEQFFGPGTRLTVL.

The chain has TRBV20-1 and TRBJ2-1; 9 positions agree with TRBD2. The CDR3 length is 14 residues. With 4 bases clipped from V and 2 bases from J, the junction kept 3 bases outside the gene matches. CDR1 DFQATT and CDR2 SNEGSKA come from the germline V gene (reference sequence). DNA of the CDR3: TGCAGTGCTACGACTAGCGGAGCCTACAATGAGCAGTTCTTC. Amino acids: CSATTSGAYNEQFF.

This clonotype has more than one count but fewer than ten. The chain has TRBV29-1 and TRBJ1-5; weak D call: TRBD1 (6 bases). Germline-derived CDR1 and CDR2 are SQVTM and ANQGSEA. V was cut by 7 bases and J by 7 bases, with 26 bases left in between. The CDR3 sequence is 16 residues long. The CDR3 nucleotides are TGCAGCGCCCTGGGGATGGGGGCAGCCTCTGGGCAGCCCCAGCATTTT. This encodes CSALGMGAASGQPQHF.

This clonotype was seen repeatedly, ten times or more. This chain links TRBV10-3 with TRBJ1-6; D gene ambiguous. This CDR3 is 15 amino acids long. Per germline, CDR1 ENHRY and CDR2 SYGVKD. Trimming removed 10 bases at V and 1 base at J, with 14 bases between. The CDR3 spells CATKTNKSYNSPLHF. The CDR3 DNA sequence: TGTGCCACCAAAACTAACAAGTCCTATAATTCACCCCTCCACTTT.

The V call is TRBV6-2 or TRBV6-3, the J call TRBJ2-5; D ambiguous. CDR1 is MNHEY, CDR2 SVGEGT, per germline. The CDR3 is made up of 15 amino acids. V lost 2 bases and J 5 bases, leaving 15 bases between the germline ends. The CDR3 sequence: CASSYRRPLGETQYF. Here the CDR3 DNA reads TGTGCCAGCAGTTACAGACGCCCCTTGGGGGAGACCCAGTACTTC.

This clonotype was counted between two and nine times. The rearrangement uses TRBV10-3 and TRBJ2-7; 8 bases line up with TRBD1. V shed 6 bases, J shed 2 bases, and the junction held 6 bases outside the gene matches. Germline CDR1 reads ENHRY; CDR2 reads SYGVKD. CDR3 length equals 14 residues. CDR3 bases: TGTGCCATCAGCGATAACAGGGGGACCTACGAGCAGTACTTC. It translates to CAISDNRGTYEQYF.

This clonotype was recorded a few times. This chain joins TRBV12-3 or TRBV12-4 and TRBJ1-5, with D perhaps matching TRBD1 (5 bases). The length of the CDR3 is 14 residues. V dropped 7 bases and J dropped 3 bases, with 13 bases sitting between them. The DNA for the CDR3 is TGTGCCAGCACCCCCGGGACGATCAATCAGCCCCAGCATTTT. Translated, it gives CASTPGTINQPQHF.

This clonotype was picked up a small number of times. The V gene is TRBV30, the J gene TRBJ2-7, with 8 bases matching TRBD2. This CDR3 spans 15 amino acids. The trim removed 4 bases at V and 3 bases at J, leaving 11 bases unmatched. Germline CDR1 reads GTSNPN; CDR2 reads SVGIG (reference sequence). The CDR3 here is CAWTPRGGLLYEQYF. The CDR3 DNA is TGTGCCTGGACCCCTCGGGGGGGCCTTCTCTACGAGCAGTACTTC.

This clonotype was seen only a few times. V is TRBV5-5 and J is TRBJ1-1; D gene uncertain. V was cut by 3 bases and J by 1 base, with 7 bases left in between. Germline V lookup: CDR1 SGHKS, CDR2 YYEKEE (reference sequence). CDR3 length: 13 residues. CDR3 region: CASSCWENTEAFF. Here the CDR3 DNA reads TGTGCCAGCAGCTGTTGGGAGAACACTGAAGCTTTCTTT.

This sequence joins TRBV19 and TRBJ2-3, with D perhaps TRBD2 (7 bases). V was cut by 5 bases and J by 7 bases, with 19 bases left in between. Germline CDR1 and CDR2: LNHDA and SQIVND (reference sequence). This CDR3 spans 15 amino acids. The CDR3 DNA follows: TGTGCCAGTAGTGGCCTCAAGGGGGGGATTCATACGCAGTATTTT. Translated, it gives CASSGLKGGIHTQYF.

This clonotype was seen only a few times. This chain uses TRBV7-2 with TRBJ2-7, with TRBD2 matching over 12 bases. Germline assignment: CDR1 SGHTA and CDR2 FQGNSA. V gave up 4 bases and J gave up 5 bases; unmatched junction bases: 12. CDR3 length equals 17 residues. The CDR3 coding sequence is TGTGCCAGCAGCTCGCGACTAGCGGGAGTGAACTTCCACGAGCAGTACTTC. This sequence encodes CASSSRLAGVNFHEQYF. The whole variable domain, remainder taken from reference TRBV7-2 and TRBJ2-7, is GAGVSQSPSNKVTEKGKDVELRCDPISGHTALYWYRQSLGQGLEFLIYFQGNSAPDKSGLPSDRFSAERTGGSVSTLTIQRTQQEDSAVYLCASSSRLAGVNFHEQYFGPGTRLTVT.

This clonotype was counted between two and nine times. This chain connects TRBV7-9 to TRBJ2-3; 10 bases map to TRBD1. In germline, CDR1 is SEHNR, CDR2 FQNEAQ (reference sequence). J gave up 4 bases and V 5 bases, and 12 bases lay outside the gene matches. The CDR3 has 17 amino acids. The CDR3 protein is CASSPLGQGRQSDTQYF. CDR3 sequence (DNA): TGTGCCAGCAGCCCCCTGGGACAGGGGAGGCAATCAGATACGCAGTATTTT.

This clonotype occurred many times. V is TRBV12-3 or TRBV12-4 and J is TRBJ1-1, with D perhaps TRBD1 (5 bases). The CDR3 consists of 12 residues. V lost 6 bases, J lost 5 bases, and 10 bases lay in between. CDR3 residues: CASRQGGTEAFF. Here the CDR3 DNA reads TGTGCCAGCAGGCAGGGTGGTACTGAAGCTTTCTTT.

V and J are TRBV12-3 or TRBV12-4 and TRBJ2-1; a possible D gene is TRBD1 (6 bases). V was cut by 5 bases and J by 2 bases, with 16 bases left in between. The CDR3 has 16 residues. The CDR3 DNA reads TGTGCCAGCAGTCCACCGGACAGAACAACCTACAATGAGCAGTTCTTC. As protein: CASSPPDRTTYNEQFF.

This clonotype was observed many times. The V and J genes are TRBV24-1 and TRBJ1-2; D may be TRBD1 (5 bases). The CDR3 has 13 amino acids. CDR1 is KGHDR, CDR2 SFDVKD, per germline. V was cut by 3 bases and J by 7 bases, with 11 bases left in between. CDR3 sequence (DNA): TGTGCCACCAGTGATGATCAGGGTTCTGGCTACACCTTC. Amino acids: CATSDDQGSGYTF.

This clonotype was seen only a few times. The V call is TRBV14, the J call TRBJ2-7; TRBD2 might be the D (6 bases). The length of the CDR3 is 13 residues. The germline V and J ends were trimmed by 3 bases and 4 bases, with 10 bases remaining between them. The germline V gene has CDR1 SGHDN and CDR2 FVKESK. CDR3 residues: CASSHRGIYEQYF. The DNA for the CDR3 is TGTGCCAGCAGCCATCGGGGGATTTACGAGCAGTACTTC.

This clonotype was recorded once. The CDR3 bases are TGTGCCAGCAGTTACTCGCGTCAGCGGGTGCCCACCGGGGAGCTGTTTTTT. Translated: CASSYSRQRVPTGELFF. The chain is built from TRBV6-5 and TRBJ2-2, with D possibly TRBD2 on 6 matching bases. CDR1 is MNHEY, CDR2 SVGAGI, per germline. The CDR3 extends over 17 amino acids. V gave up 0 bases and J gave up 4 bases, with 15 bases separating them.

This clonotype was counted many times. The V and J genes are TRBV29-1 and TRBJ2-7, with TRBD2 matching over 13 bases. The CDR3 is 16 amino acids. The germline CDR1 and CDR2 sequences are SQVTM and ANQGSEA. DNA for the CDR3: TGCACCCATAACTGGACTAGCGGGAGAACATCCTACGAGCAGTACTTC. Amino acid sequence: CTHNWTSGRTSYEQYF.

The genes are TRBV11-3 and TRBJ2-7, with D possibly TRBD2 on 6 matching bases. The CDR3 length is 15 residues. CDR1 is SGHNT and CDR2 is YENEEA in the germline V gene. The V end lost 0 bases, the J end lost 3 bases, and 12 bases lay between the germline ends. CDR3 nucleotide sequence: TGTGCCAGCAGCTTAGATCGGAGACTAGGCTACGAGCAGTACTTC. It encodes CASSLDRRLGYEQYF.

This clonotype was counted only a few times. CDR3 nucleotide sequence: TGTGCCAGCAGCAAAGTAGAGGGAACCTACGAGCAGTACTTC. Its protein is CASSKVEGTYEQYF. The chain uses TRBV21-1 and TRBJ2-7; TRBD2 reflects the table's D call only, with no check against the DNA. TRBV21-1 is a listed pseudogene. The CDR3 length is 14 residues.

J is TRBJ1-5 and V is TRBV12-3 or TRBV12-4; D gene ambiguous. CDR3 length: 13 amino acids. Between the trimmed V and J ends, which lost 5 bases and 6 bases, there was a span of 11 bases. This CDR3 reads CASSEAIRQPQHF. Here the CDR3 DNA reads TGTGCCAGCAGTGAGGCTATTCGTCAGCCCCAGCATTTT.